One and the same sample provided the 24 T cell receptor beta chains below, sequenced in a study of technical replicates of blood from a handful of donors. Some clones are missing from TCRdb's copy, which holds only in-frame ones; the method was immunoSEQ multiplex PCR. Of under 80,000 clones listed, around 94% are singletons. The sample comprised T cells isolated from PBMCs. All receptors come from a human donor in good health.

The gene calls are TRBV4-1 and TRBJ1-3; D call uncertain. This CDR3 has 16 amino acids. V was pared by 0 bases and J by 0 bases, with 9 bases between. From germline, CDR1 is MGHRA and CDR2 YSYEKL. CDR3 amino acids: CASSQEPPSSGNTIYF. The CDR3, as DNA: TGCGCCAGCAGCCAAGAACCGCCGAGCTCTGGAAACACCATATATTTT.

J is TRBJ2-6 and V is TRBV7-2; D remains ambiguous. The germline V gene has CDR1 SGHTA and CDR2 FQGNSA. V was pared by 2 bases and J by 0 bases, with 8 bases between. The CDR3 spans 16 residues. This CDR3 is CASSLFVSSGANVLTF. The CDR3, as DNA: TGTGCCAGCAGCTTATTCGTTAGCTCTGGGGCCAACGTCCTGACTTTC.

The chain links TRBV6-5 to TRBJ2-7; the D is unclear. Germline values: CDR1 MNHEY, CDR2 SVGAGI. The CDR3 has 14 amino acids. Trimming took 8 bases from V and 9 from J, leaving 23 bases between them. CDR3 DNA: TGTGCCAGCTCAGATCAGGCAAGAGCAATAAGGCAGTACTTC. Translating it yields CASSDQARAIRQYF.

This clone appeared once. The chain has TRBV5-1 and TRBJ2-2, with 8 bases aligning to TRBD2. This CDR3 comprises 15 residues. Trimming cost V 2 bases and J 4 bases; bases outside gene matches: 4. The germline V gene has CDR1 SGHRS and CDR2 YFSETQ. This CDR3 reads CASSLGLAGTGELFF. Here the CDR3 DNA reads TGCGCCAGCAGCTTAGGGCTAGCGGGCACCGGGGAGCTGTTTTTT. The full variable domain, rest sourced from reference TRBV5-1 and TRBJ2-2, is KAGVTQTPRYLIKTRGQQVTLSCSPISGHRSVSWYQQTPGQGLQFLFEYFSETQRNKGNFPGRFSGRQFSNSRSEMNVSTLELGDSALYLCASSLGLAGTGELFFGEGSRLTVL.

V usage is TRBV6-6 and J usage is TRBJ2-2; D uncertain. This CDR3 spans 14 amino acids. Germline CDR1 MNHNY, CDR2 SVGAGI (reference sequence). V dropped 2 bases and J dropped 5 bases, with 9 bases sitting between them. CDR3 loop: CASSYTDRTGELFF. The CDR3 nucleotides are TGTGCCAGCAGTTACACAGACCGGACCGGGGAGCTGTTTTTT.

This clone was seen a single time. The CDR3 DNA reads TGTGCCAGCAGCTTATCGGGACTAGCGGGAGTAGACGAGCAGTTCTTC. Its protein product is CASSLSGLAGVDEQFF. This chain connects TRBV7-6 to TRBJ2-1; 14 nucleotides agree with TRBD2. CDR1 SGHVS and CDR2 FNYEAQ come from the germline V gene. The length of the CDR3 is 16 residues. The J segment lost 10 bases and the V segment lost 2 bases, leaving 7 bases of the junction unmatched.

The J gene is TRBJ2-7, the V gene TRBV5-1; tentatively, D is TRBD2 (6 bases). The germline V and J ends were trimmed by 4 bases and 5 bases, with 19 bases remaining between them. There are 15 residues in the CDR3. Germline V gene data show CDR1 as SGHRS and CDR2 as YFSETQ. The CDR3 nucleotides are TGCGCCAGCAGCCCCGTCCACGGAGGGGAGAACGAGCAGTACTTC. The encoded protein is CASSPVHGGENEQYF.

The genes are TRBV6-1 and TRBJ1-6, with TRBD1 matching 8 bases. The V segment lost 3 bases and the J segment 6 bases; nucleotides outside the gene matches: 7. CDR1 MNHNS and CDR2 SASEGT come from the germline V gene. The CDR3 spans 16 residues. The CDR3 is CASSDRTGLSNSPLHF. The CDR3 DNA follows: TGTGCCAGCAGTGACCGGACAGGGCTAAGTAATTCACCCCTCCACTTT.

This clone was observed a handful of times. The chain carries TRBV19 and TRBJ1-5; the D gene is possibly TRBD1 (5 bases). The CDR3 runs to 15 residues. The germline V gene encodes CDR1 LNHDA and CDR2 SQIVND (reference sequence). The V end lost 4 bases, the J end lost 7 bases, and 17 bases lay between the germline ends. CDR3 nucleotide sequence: TGTGCCAGTAGTACCAAGCGGGGAAGGGGACAGCCCCAGCATTTT. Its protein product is CASSTKRGRGQPQHF.

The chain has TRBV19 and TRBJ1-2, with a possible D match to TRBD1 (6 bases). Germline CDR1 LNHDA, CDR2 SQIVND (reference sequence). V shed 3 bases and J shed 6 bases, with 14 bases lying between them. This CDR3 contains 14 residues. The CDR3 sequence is CASSIPSSGDGYTF. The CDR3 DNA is TGTGCCAGTAGTATCCCCTCCTCAGGGGATGGCTACACCTTC.

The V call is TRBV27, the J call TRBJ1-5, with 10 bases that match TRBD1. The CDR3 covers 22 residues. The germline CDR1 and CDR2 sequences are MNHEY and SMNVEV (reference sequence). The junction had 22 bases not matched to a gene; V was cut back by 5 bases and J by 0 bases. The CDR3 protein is CASSPLFALDRGPSSSNQPQHF. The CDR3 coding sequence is TGTGCCAGCAGTCCACTCTTTGCCCTCGACAGGGGGCCTTCTTCTAGCAATCAGCCCCAGCATTTT.

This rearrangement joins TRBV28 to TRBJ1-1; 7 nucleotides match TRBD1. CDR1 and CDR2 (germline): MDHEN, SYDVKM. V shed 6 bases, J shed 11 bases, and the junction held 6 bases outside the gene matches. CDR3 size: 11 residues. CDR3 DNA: TGTGCCAGCAGGGACAGGAGGTTGGCTTTCTTT. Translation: CASRDRRLAFF.

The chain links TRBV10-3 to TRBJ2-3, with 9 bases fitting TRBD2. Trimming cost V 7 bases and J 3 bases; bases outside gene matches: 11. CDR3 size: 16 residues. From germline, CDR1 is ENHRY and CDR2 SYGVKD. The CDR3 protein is CAITAELAGITDTQYF. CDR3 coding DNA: TGTGCCATCACCGCAGAACTAGCGGGCATAACAGATACGCAGTATTTT.

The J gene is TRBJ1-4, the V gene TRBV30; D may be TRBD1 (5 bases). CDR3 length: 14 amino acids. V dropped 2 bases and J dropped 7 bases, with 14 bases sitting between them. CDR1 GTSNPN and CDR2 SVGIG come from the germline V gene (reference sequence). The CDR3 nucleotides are TGTGCCTGGAGTCCCGGGACTTGGGGTGAAAAACTGTTTTTT. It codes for CAWSPGTWGEKLFF.

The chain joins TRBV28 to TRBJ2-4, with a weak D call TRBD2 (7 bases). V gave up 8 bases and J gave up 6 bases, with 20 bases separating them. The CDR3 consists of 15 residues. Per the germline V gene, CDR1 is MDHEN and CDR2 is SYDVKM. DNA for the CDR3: TGTGCCAGCCTCTTCTCGGGGGGCAGCCTAAACATTCAGTACTTC. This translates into CASLFSGGSLNIQYF.

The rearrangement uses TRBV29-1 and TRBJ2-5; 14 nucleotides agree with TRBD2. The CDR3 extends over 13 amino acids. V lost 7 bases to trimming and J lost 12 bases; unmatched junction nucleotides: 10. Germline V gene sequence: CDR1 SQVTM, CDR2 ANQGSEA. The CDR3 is CSGDPGLAGAEYF. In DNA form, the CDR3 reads TGCAGCGGGGACCCGGGACTAGCGGGAGCCGAGTACTTC.

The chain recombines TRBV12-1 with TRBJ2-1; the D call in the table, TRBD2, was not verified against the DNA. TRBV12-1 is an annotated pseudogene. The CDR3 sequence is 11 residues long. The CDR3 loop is CAESSYNEQFF. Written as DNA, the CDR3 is TGTGCCGAGAGCTCCTACAATGAGCAGTTCTTC.

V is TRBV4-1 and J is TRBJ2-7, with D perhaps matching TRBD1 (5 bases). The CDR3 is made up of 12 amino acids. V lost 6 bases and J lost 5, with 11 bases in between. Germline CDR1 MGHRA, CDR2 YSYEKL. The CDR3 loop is CASRDGRDEQYF. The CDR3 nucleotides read TGCGCCAGCAGGGATGGCAGGGACGAGCAGTACTTC.

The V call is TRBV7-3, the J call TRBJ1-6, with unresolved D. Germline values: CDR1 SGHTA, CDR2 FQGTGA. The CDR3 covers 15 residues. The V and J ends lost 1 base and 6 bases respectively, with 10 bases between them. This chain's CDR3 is CASSLMGSGNSPLHF. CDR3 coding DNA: TGTGCCAGCAGCTTAATGGGTAGCGGTAATTCACCCCTCCACTTT. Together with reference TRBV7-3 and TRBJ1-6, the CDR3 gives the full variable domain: GAGVSQTPSNKVTEKGKYVELRCDPISGHTALYWYRQSLGQGPEFLIYFQGTGAADDSGLPNDRFFAVRPEGSVSTLKIQRTERGDSAVYLCASSLMGSGNSPLHFGNGTRLTVT.

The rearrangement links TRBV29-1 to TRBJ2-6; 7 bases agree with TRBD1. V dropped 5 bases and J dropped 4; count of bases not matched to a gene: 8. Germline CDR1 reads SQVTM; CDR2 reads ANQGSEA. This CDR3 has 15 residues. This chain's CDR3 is CSVPAGTDGANVLTF. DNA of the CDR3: TGCAGCGTTCCCGCAGGGACAGACGGGGCCAACGTCCTGACTTTC.

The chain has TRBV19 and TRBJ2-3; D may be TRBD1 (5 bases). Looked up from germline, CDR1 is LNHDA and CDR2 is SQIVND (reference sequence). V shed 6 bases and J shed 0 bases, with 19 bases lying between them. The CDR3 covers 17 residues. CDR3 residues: CASREQGRPPSTDTQYF. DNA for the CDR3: TGTGCCAGTAGAGAGCAGGGTAGGCCCCCGAGCACAGATACGCAGTATTTT.

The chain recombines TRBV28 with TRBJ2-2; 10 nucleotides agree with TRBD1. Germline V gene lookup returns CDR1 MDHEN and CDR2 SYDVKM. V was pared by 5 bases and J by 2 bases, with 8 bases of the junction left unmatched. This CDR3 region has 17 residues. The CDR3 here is CASSPIDRGPNTGELFF. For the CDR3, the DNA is TGTGCCAGCAGTCCGATAGACAGGGGGCCTAACACCGGGGAGCTGTTTTTT.

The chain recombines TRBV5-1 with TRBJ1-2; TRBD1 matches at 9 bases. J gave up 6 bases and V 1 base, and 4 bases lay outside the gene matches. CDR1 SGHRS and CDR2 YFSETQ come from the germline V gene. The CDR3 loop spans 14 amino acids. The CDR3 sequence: CASSLQRTGDGYTF. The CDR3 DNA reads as TGCGCCAGCAGCTTGCAGAGGACAGGGGATGGCTACACCTTC.

Here the CDR3 DNA reads TGCGCCAGCCGCGGACTAGCGGTTGAGAATGAGCAGTTCTTC. It codes for CASRGLAVENEQFF. The J gene is TRBJ2-1, the V gene TRBV10-1; 10 nucleotides line up with TRBD2. This CDR3 has 14 residues. The V gene end was trimmed by 8 bases and the J gene end by 7 bases; junction bases not matched to a gene: 8. Germline lookup yields CDR1 WNHNN and CDR2 SYGVQD (reference sequence).